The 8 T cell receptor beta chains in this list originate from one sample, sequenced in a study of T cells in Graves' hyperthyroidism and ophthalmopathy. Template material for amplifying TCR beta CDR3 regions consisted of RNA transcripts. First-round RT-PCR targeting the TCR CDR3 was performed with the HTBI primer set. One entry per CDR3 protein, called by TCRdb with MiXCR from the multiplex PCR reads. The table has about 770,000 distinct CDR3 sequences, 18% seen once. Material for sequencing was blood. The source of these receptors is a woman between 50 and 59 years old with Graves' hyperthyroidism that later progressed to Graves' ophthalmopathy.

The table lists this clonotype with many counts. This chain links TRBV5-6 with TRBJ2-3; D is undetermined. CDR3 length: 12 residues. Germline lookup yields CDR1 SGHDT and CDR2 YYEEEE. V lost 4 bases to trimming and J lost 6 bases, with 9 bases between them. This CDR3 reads CASSPSLDTQYF. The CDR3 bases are TGTGCCAGCAGCCCAAGTTTGGATACGCAGTATTTT.

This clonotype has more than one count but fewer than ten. CDR3 in DNA: TGTGCCAGTAGTATCGGCGGGGGGGCAGCAGATACGCAGTATTTT. It encodes CASSIGGGAADTQYF. This chain joins TRBV19 and TRBJ2-3, with 9 bases identical to TRBD2. Germline V gene data show CDR1 as LNHDA and CDR2 as SQIVND (reference sequence). This CDR3 contains 15 residues. J lost 4 bases, V lost 3 bases, and 5 bases had no gene match.

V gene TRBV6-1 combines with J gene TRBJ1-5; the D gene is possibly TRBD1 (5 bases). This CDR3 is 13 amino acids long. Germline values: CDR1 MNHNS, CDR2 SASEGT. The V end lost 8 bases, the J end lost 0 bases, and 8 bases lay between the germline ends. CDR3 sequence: CASRDGSNQPQHF. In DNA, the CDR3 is TGTGCCAGCCGGGACGGTAGCAATCAGCCCCAGCATTTT.

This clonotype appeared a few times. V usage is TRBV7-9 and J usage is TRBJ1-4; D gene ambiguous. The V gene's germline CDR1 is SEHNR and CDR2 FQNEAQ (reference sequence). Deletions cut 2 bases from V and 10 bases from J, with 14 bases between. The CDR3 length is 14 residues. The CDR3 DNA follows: TGTGCCAGCAGCTTATCTGGGAAGGAGGGAAAACTGTTTTTT. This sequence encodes CASSLSGKEGKLFF.

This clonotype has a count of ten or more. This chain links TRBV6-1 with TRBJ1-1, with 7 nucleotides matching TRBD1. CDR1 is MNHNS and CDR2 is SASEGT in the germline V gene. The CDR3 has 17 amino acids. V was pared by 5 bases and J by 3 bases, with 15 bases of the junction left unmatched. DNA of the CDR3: TGTGCCAGCAGTTCCCTCTTCTCCCAGGGGGTGGACACTGAAGCTTTCTTT. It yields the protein CASSSLFSQGVDTEAFF.

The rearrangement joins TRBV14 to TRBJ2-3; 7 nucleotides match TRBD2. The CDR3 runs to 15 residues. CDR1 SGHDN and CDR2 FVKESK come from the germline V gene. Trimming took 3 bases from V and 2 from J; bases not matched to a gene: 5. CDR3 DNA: TGTGCCAGCAGCCACCCCGGGACTACCACAGATACGCAGTATTTT. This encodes CASSHPGTTTDTQYF.

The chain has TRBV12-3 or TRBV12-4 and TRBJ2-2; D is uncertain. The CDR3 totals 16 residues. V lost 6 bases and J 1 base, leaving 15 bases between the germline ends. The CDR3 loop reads CASSPVGSLNTGELFF. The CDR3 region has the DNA TGTGCCAGCAGCCCAGTAGGCTCCCTGAACACCGGGGAGCTGTTTTTT.

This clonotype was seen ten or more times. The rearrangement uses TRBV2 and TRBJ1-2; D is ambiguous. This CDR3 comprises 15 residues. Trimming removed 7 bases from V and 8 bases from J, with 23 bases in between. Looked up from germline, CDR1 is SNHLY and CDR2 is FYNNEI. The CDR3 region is CASMKKGRGLGGYTF. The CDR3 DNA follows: TGTGCCAGCATGAAGAAGGGCCGAGGGTTGGGCGGCTACACCTTC.